This T cell receptor beta chain emerged from a study of control samples from healthy donors and cancer patients. The J segment lost 5 bases and the V segment lost 6 bases, leaving 11 bases of the junction unmatched. This CDR3 comprises 15 residues. CDR1 is SEHNR and CDR2 is FQNEAQ in the germline V gene (reference sequence). Sequencing used immunoSEQ multiplex PCR; TCRdb keeps in-frame clones, though not all of them. The sample consists of 150,000 to 200,000 clones, nearly 90% of them appearing once. The sample was blood. This sequence joins TRBV7-9 and TRBJ2-7; 9 bases map to TRBD1. This TCR was recovered from a woman aged 45 to 65 in good health. CDR3 nucleotide sequence: TGTGCCAGCAGACTAGGGACAGGGAGGTGGAACGAGCAGTACTTC. Protein product: CASRLGTGRWNEQYF.